These 17 T cell receptor beta chains came from one sample sequenced in a study of CD8+CD57+ T cells in acquired aplastic anemia. All patients picked for sequencing had shown, by flow cytometry, an expansion of CD8+CD57+ cells. The TCR beta profiling, which covered VDJ combination and CDR3 sequence, was carried out using genomic DNA as the template. Each CDR3 protein is one row after TCRdb ran MiXCR on the reads. The data show a few hundred thousand distinct CDR3 sequences, around 49% seen once. Sequencing was performed on sorted CD4+, CD8+, or CD8+CD57+ T cells (not recorded which) from PBMCs. The receptor source for this set is a human donor with aplastic anemia.

The V call is TRBV16, the J call TRBJ1-2; 8 nucleotides agree with TRBD1. The CDR3 sequence is 16 residues long. V shed 2 bases, J shed 4 bases, and the junction held 9 bases outside the gene matches. Germline CDR1 reads KGHSY; CDR2 reads FQNENV. CDR3 DNA: TGTGCCAGCAGCCAACCCGACAGGGGACCCCTCTATGGCTACACCTTC. This encodes CASSQPDRGPLYGYTF.

About this clonotype: A single base separates this from a much larger clone, so it may be a read error. The chain uses TRBV12-3 or TRBV12-4 and TRBJ2-2; tentative D call: TRBD2 (5 bases). The V and J ends lost 11 bases and 3 bases respectively, with 16 bases between them. CDR3 length equals 14 residues. This CDR3 reads CAGMEVPDTGELFF. The CDR3 DNA is TGTGCCGGCATGGAGGTTCCAGACACCGGGGAGCTGTTTTTT.

This clonotype has ten or more counts. The chain is built from TRBV10-1 and TRBJ2-5, with TRBD1 matching 10 bases. Looked up from germline, CDR1 is WNHNN and CDR2 is SYGVQD (reference sequence). This CDR3 region has 15 residues. V trimming: 0 bases; J trimming: 6 bases; junction bases outside the gene matches: 4. CDR3 coding DNA: TGCGCCAGCAGTGAGTCAGGGACAGGGGTACAGACCCAGTACTTC. Translation: CASSESGTGVQTQYF.

The table lists this clonotype with many counts. This chain connects TRBV19 to TRBJ2-5, with 7 positions matching TRBD1. The CDR3 runs 14 residues. Looked up from germline, CDR1 is LNHDA and CDR2 is SQIVND (reference sequence). V shed 10 bases, J shed 5 bases, and the junction held 13 bases outside the gene matches. CDR3 in amino acids: CATTGAGLPETQYF. In nucleotides, the CDR3 is TGTGCCACTACAGGGGCAGGCCTCCCGGAGACCCAGTACTTC.

This clonotype was detected ten times or more. The V call is TRBV10-3, the J call TRBJ1-1; the match to TRBD1 covers 8 bases. In germline, CDR1 is ENHRY, CDR2 SYGVKD. The CDR3 length is 16 residues. Trimming removed 8 bases from V and 4 bases from J; junction bases left unmatched: 15. The CDR3 nucleotides are TGTGCCATCCAGGGCGACAGGGGAAGGGGGGGCACTGAAGCTTTCTTT. Translated: CAIQGDRGRGGTEAFF.

The chain links TRBV20-1 to TRBJ2-7; TRBD1 aligns across 9 bases. Trimming cost V 6 bases and J 7 bases; bases outside gene matches: 10. The germline V gene encodes CDR1 DFQATT and CDR2 SNEGSKA (reference sequence). The CDR3 has 13 amino acids. Here the CDR3 reads CSAPGQGYGEQYF. In nucleotides, the CDR3 is TGCAGTGCGCCGGGACAGGGCTACGGGGAGCAGTACTTC.

This chain joins TRBV6-2 or TRBV6-3 and TRBJ2-1, with D maybe TRBD1 (5 bases). Germline V lookup: CDR1 MNHEY, CDR2 SVGEGT. The CDR3 runs 14 residues. The V gene lost 2 bases and the J gene lost 0 bases, with 5 bases spanning the gap. CDR3 in amino acids: CASSYGASYNEQFF. Here the CDR3 DNA reads TGTGCCAGCAGTTACGGGGCCTCCTACAATGAGCAGTTCTTC.

This clonotype was recorded many times. V is TRBV25-1 and J is TRBJ1-6; D is perhaps TRBD1 (5 bases). The germline V gene encodes CDR1 MGHDK and CDR2 SYGVNS. This CDR3 is 13 amino acids long. Trimming removed 7 bases at V and 4 bases at J, with 8 bases between. The CDR3 nucleotides are TGTGCCAGCAACGGACAATATAATTCACCCCTCCACTTT. Its translation is CASNGQYNSPLHF. Full variable domain (outside the CDR3, taken from reference TRBV25-1 and TRBJ1-6): EADIYQTPRYLVIGTGKKITLECSQTMGHDKMYWYQQDPGMELHLIHYSYGVNSTEKGDLSSESTVSRIRTEHFPLTLESARPSHTSQYLCASNGQYNSPLHFGNGTRLTVT.

The sample holds many counts of this clonotype. The V gene is TRBV20-1, the J gene TRBJ2-5, with 9 bases that match TRBD2. V was pared by 6 bases and J by 5 bases, with 13 bases of the junction left unmatched. There are 15 residues in the CDR3. Germline V gene lookup returns CDR1 DFQATT and CDR2 SNEGSKA (reference sequence). The CDR3 sequence is CSARWDSGGRETQYF. DNA of the CDR3: TGCAGTGCCCGTTGGGATAGCGGGGGTCGGGAGACCCAGTACTTC.

Concerning this clonotype: Possible read error: a much larger clone is one base away. The chain has TRBV5-5 and TRBJ2-1; 8 bases agree with TRBD1. The J segment lost 8 bases and the V segment lost 2 bases, leaving 12 bases of the junction unmatched. The CDR3 covers 16 residues. Germline V CDR1 and CDR2: SGHKS, YYEKEE (reference sequence). The CDR3 here is CASSFYQGASVYEQFF. The CDR3 coding sequence is TGTGCCAGCAGCTTCTACCAGGGGGCAAGTGTCTATGAGCAGTTCTTC.

There are many counts of this clonotype. The chain carries TRBV5-8 and TRBJ2-3, with 9 bases fitting TRBD1. Looked up from germline, CDR1 is SGHTS and CDR2 is YDEGEE. The CDR3 sequence is 15 residues long. V shed 4 bases, J shed 10 bases, and the junction held 13 bases outside the gene matches. The CDR3 reads CASSTWTGVRLAQYF. In DNA, the CDR3 is TGTGCCAGCAGCACCTGGACAGGGGTCCGTCTGGCGCAGTATTTT.

The CDR3, as DNA: TGTGCCAGCAGCCAAGACTCGGGGGGGCAAGAGACCCAGTACTTC. It is translated as CASSQDSGGQETQYF. The chain uses TRBV7-3 and TRBJ2-5; 8 positions agree with TRBD2. The CDR3 runs to 15 residues. Germline V CDR1 and CDR2: SGHTA, FQGTGA. V gave up 5 bases and J gave up 2 bases; unmatched junction bases: 7.

The gene calls are TRBV19 and TRBJ1-1; a possible D gene is TRBD1 (5 bases). The CDR3 spans 15 residues. The germline CDR1 and CDR2 sequences are LNHDA and SQIVND (reference sequence). The germline V and J ends were trimmed by 4 bases and 4 bases, with 16 bases remaining between them. For the CDR3, the DNA is TGTGCCAGTAGTACGGCCGGGACCGGGCTCACTGAAGCTTTCTTT. This encodes CASSTAGTGLTEAFF.

The rearrangement uses TRBV7-9 and TRBJ1-1; TRBD1 aligns across 12 bases. Germline lookup yields CDR1 SEHNR and CDR2 FQNEAQ (reference sequence). V lost 4 bases and J lost 2; bases outside the gene matches: 5. This CDR3 comprises 16 residues. In DNA form, the CDR3 reads TGTGCCAGCAGCTCCGCCGGGACAGGGGGCAACACTGAAGCTTTCTTT. Translated, it gives CASSSAGTGGNTEAFF.

This clonotype was detected ten times or more. The chain employs TRBV28 and TRBJ2-7; TRBD1 matches at 7 bases. Per the germline V gene, CDR1 is MDHEN and CDR2 is SYDVKM. The CDR3 runs 15 residues. J was trimmed by 2 bases and V by 5 bases; bases with no gene match: 9. CDR3 protein: CASSQIRQGTYEQYF. The CDR3 coding sequence is TGTGCCAGCAGTCAAATTAGACAGGGCACCTACGAGCAGTACTTC.

This clonotype appeared many times. CDR3 DNA sequence: TGTGCCAGCAGCTTAAGCAGGGAACCTTCCTATGGCTACACCTTC. It translates to CASSLSREPSYGYTF. The chain recombines TRBV7-9 with TRBJ1-2; D is possibly TRBD1 (5 bases). Germline CDR1 reads SEHNR; CDR2 reads FQNEAQ (reference sequence). The CDR3 totals 15 residues. The V end was cut by 2 bases, the J end by 4 bases, with 14 bases between.

Comment on this clonotype: This sequence may be a read error, since a much larger clone differs from it by one base. This chain uses TRBV28 with TRBJ1-2; D call uncertain. The germline gives CDR1 MDHEN, CDR2 SYDVKM. CDR3 length equals 12 residues. The CDR3, as DNA: TGTGCCTGCAGCACCGCGGTCTATGGCTACACCTTC. Its protein is CACSTAVYGYTF.